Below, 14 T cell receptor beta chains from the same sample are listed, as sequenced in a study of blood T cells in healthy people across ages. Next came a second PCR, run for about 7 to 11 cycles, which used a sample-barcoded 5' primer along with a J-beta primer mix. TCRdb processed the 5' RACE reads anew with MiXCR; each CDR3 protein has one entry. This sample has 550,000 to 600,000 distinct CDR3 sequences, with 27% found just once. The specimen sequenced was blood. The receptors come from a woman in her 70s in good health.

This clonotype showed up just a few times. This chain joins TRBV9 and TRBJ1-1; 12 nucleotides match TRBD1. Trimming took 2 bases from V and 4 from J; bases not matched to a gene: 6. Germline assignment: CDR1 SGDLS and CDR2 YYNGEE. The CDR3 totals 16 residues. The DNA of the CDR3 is TGTGCCAGCAGCGTGGGGACAGGGGGCGCGGGCACTGAAGCTTTCTTT. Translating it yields CASSVGTGGAGTEAFF.

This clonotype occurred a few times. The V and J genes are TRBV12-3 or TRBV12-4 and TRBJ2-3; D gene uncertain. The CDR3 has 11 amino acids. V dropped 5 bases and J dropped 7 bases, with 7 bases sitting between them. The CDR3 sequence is CASSTPYTQYF. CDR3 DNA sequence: TGTGCCAGCAGTACCCCATATACGCAGTATTTT.

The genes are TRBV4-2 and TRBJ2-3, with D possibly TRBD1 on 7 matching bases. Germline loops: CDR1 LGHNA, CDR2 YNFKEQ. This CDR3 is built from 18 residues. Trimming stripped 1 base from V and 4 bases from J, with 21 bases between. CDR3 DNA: TGTGCCAGCAGCCAAGTTCAAAGGACAGGCGGGGTACCAGATACGCAGTATTTT. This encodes CASSQVQRTGGVPDTQYF.

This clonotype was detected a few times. The CDR3 DNA is TGTGCCAGCAGGGAGCCCCAGGGGTACGACGAGCAGTACTTC. Its protein product is CASREPQGYDEQYF. The chain couples TRBV2 to TRBJ2-7; weak D call: TRBD1 (6 bases). CDR1 is SNHLY and CDR2 is FYNNEI in the germline V gene. V was trimmed by 6 bases and J by 5 bases, leaving 17 bases between them. This CDR3 is 14 amino acids long.

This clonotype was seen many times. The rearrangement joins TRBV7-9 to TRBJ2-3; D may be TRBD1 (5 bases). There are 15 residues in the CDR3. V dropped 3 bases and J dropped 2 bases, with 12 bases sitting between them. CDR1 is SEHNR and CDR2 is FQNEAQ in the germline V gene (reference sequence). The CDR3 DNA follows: TGTGCCAGCAGCTTCTGGACAAGTCTCACAGATACGCAGTATTTT. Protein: CASSFWTSLTDTQYF. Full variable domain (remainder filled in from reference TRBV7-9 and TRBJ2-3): DTGVSQNPRHKITKRGQNVTFRCDPISEHNRLYWYRQTLGQGPEFLTYFQNEAQLEKSRLLSDRFSAERPKGSFSTLEIQRTEQGDSAMYLCASSFWTSLTDTQYFGPGTRLTVL.

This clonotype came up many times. CDR3 DNA: TGTGCCAGCAGCAGGGGCTATAGCAATCAGCCCCAGCATTTT. Translating gives CASSRGYSNQPQHF. V usage is TRBV6-2 or TRBV6-3 and J usage is TRBJ1-5; maybe TRBD1 (6 bases). The CDR3 consists of 14 residues. With 6 bases removed from V and 0 bases from J, the gap between germline ends came to 9 bases. Germline CDR1 is MNHEY and CDR2 is SVGEGT.

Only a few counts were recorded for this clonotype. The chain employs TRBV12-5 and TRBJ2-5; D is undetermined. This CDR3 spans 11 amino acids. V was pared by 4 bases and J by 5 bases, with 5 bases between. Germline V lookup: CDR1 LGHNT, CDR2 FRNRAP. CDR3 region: CASGSVETQYF. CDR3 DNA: TGTGCTAGTGGTTCAGTGGAGACCCAGTACTTC.

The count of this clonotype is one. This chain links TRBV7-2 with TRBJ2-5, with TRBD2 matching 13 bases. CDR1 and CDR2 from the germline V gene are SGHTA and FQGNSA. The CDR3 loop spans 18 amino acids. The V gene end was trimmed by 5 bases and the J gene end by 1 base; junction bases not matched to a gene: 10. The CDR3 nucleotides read TGTGCCAGCAGCCAAAACAGACTAGCGGGGGGCCTCCAAGAGACCCAGTACTTC. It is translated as CASSQNRLAGGLQETQYF.

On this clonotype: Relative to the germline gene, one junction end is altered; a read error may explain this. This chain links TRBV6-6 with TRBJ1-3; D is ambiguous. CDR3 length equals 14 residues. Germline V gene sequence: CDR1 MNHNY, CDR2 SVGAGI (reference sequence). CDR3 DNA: TGTGCCAGCAGTGATGGTGGATCTGGGAACACCATATATTTT. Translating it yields CASSDGGSGNTIYF.

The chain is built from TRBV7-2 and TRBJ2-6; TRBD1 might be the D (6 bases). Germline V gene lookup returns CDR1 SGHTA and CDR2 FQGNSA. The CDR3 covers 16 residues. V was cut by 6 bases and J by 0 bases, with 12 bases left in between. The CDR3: CASRTGISSGANVLTF. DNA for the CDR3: TGTGCCAGCAGGACAGGAATTTCCTCTGGGGCCAACGTCCTGACTTTC.

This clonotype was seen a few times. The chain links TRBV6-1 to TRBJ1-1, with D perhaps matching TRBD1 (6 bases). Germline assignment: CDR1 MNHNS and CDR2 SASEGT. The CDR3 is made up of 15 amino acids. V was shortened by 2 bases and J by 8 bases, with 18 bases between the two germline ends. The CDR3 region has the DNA TGTGCCAGCAGTGAAAGAGGGTCAGGGGCGAAAGAAGCTTTCTTT. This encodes CASSERGSGAKEAFF.

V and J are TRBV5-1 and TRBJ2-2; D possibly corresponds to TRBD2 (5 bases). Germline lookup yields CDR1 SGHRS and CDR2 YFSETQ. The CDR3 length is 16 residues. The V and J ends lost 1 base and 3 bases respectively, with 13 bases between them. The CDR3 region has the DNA TGCGCCAGCAGCTTGCAGATAGCGACCGACACCGGGGAGCTGTTTTTT. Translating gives CASSLQIATDTGELFF.

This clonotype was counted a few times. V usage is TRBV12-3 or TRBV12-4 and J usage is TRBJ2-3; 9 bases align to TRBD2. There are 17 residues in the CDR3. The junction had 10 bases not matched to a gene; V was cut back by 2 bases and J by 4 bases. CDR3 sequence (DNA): TGTGCCAGCAGTTTATTTGCGGCGGGGGGGCCGGCAGATACGCAGTATTTT. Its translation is CASSLFAAGGPADTQYF.

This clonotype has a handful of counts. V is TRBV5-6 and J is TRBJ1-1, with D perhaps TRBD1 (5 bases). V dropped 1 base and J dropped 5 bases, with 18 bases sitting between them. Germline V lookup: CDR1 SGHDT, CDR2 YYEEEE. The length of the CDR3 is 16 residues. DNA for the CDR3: TGTGCCAGCAGCTTGTTTTCATCCAGGGCGGGGACTGAAGCTTTCTTT. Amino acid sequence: CASSLFSSRAGTEAFF.